This section outlines one T cell receptor (beta chain) sequence together with its context. No cognate antigen has been identified for it. No qualities accompany the bases; no much larger clone lies one base away. Trimming accounts for 4 bases at V and 9 bases at J, while the number of junction bases matched to no gene is 6. The germline V gene supplies CDR1 SGHTS and CDR2 YDEGEE. The CDR3 spans 15 residues, from the cysteine through the phenylalanine. Here the CDR3 DNA is all that survives: 45 bases in frame from base 1. The data were taken from a study of T cell responses to AZD1222 COVID-19 vaccine (dated by TCRdb to about 2021). Background on the whole study: A total of just over 230 trial participants underwent TCR sequencing, of whom roughly 210 received two doses of AZD1222 and some 25 received two doses of the MenACWY control vaccine. Enrollment into the trials was organized by age into subgroups of 18-55, 56-69 and 70-plus years, and those subgroups contained roughly 150, 30 and 60 TCR-sequenced participants, respectively.

This specimen's time point label, interpreted: about 28 days (+/-7) after the second vaccine dose. Because spike-specific TCR depth and breadth did not differ between the two schedules, AZD1222 recipients who got a second dose at roughly 4 weeks were pooled with those who got a second dose at roughly 12 weeks. Samples from vaccinated people were obtained from the UK trials COV001 and COV002, which included a single-blind randomized controlled phase 2/3 trial of AZD1222 (ChAdOx1 nCoV-19) in healthy adults. For TCRbeta chain sequencing, PBMC samples from trial participants were taken at day 0 and at day 28 after the second dose. The study at large found these results: Because no day 14 peak-response samples were available, repertoires were characterized only after the peak T cell response. After two AZD1222 doses, both the breadth and the depth of spike-specific TCRs were significantly higher than at day 0 and than in MenACWY recipients. Participants were mostly white British and included more females than males, and it was suggested by the authors that clonal diversity may have been underestimated. Epitopes outside the regions mutated in the B.1.351 and B.1.1.7 variants were reportedly recognized by nearly half of the unique spike-specific TCRs. Only a handful of AZD1222 recipients were SARS-CoV-2 seropositive at baseline, limiting conclusions about previously exposed vaccinees. In the small 56-69-year group, the increase in depth fell short of significance, most likely because of low power. The whole spike protein was spanned by vaccine-associated CD4 TCRs, and dominant responses were seen in regions 160-218 and 743-854.

The CDR3 regions of human TCRbeta chains were subjected to immunosequencing. The authors' pipeline ran thus. TCRs in the repertoires were compared against a reference library of SARS-CoV-2-specific TCRs that had been generated with the MIRA antigen-specificity platform. Breadth was defined as the fraction of unique TCRs that were SARS-CoV-2-associated, and depth was defined as the fraction of total T cells that were SARS-CoV-2-associated. Each spike-specific TCR was assigned to its reactive spike region and to a CD4 or CD8 class using the MIRA data. Log10-transformed breadth and depth values were compared by one-way ANOVA with Sidak's multiple comparisons tests. TCRdb stores this immuneACCESS table with in-frame sequences only. Part of the clones is absent; in the studies checked, under half of the shortfall reflects unresolved V genes, and no reason is known for the rest. That table gives V, J and clone size, and the DNA gave D and trimming. The sample yields 95,000 to 150,000 clones; 85% were counted once. The ten largest clones add up to approximately 4.4% of the sample.

This receptor was identified in an adult who received the AZD1222 COVID-19 vaccine. The material sequenced was peripheral blood, taken 28 days after the second AZD1222 dose. Recombination linked TRBV5-8 to TRBJ2-1, with 14 bases aligning to TRBD2. The CDR3 protein is CASSQGLAGVIEQFF. The nucleotide sequence reads TGTGCCAGCAGCCAGGGACTAGCGGGGGTTATTGAGCAGTTCTTC.